The sequence of this T cell receptor beta chain was determined in a study of Ad26.COV2.S vaccination and SARS-CoV-2 variants. Across the whole study: Ad26.COV2.S given intramuscularly, once or twice 56 days apart. Study-level results: The breadth of spike-specific CD8+ and CD4+ T cell responses after vaccination was reportedly substantial.

A word on this clone: Its antigen is not known.

Clones were read by immunoSEQ multiplex PCR, and TCRdb kept only the in-frame ones, dropping some. The sample carries about 350,000 clones, 70% to 90% recorded once. Treatment specified: around 19 received Ad26.COV2.S at low or high dose, single or two shots; five or six received placebo; per-sample allocation not given. Collection of samples fell on day 63 after the first vaccine or placebo injection. Germline V gene data show CDR1 as MNHEY and CDR2 as SVGAGI. The CDR3 totals 15 residues. The ends were cut back, 0 bases at V and 1 base at J, with 9 bases in the middle. The sequence was collected from a person between 18 and 60 years old who received the Ad26.COV2.S COVID-19 vaccine or a placebo. V usage is TRBV6-5 and J usage is TRBJ1-2; D is possibly TRBD1 (5 bases). The specimen comprised peripheral blood, sampled in a trial of Ad26.COV2.S vaccine versus placebo. CDR3 region: CASSYSLGDNYGYTF. The CDR3, as DNA: TGTGCCAGCAGTTACTCGTTGGGGGATAACTATGGCTACACCTTC.